The rows below give T cell receptor beta chains drawn from one sample of a study of cytomegalovirus exposure and HLA in healthy donors. Generated by immunoSEQ multiplex PCR, the TCRdb table keeps only in-frame clones and is missing some. The data show tens of thousands of clones, with roughly 93% seen just once and about 3.8% held by the top ten. Sample: PBMCs. The receptors were gathered from a woman in her 30s in good health and CMV-seronegative. Both conserved end residues are trimmed from each CDR3.

cdr3_length v_call cdr3_aa
11 TRBV7-3 ASSFYLNTEAF
12 TRBV5-1 ASSLDRGLSSYT
11 TRBV30 AWSVGQVLMQY
11 TRBV19 ASSEMREHEQF
12 TRBV13 ASSLQVGRNEQF
13 TRBV4-1 ASSQGRTANTEAF
10 TRBV19 ASSPAGSGYT
12 TRBV30 AWSAGPTGNTIY
13 TRBV18 ASSPPQGLPDTQY
14 TRBV19 ASSSRTGGIVTEAF
14 TRBV6-1 ASSERGTGTLYGYT
10 TRBV11-3 ASSSANYEQY
8 TRBV28 ASGGTEAF
15 TRBV7-9 ASSLGLAGANTGELF
14 TRBV18 ASSPPGARSGDEQY
12 TRBV30 ARQGLPSGNTIY
13 TRBV6-6 AGRTDRWGAYEQY
14 TRBV5-5 ASSLVLRGLTDTQY
12 TRBV7-2 ASSLGQLKTEAF
11 TRBV19 ASFQRGAGELF
12 TRBV9 ASSFGPGTYEQY
16 TRBV4-1 ASSQDLIETERYNEQF
14 TRBV27 ASSFGRDVGFYGYT
11 TRBV30 AWMGQGTDTQY
14 TRBV11-2 ASSLKPGQELYEQY
15 TRBV6-1 ASSGGPRVPGRYGYT
15 TRBV5-4 ASSSGLAGGPGYEQY
12 TRBV6-5 ASRITSLAYEQY
18 TRBV12-5 ASGFRLGTSGGDTYNEQF
14 TRBV28 ASSTPGQGFRDEQY
9 TRBV20-1 SAPEVYGYT
14 TRBV6-1 ASSGPIGTSNTEAF
12 TRBV30 AWSVGGSSYEQY
10 TRBV18 ASSNINTEAF
16 TRBV28 ASSSLFITRDSGNTIY
15 TRBV7-2 ASSLYGVAGGQETQY
12 TRBV27 ASSLQGYTDTQY
11 TRBV19 ARLGLAGDEQY
14 TRBV5-4 ASSSYMGGDGIEAF
12 TRBV6-6 ASLAQGTNYGYT
12 TRBV27 ASRLSGGYNEQF
13 TRBV5-6 ASSPGQGSAYEQY
9 TRBV27 ATGGVGELF
13 TRBV30 AWQGGWGLGNTIY
13 TRBV6-1 ASSGRGSGANVLT
13 TRBV18 ASSPQGAGVTEAF
14 TRBV11-2 ASSHQSTATNEKLF